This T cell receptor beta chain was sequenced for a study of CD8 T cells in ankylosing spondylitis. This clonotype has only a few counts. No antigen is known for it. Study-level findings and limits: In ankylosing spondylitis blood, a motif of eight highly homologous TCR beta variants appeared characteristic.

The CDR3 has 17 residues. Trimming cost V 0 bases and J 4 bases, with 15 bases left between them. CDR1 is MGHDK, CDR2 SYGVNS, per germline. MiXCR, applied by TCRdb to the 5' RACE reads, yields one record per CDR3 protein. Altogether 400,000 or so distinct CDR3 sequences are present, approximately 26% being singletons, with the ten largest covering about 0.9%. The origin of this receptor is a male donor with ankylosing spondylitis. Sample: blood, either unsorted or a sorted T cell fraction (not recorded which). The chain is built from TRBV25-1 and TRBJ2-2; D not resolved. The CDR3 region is CASSEYLGPPSTGELFF. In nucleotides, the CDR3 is TGTGCCAGCAGTGAATATCTTGGACCGCCCTCCACCGGGGAGCTGTTTTTT.